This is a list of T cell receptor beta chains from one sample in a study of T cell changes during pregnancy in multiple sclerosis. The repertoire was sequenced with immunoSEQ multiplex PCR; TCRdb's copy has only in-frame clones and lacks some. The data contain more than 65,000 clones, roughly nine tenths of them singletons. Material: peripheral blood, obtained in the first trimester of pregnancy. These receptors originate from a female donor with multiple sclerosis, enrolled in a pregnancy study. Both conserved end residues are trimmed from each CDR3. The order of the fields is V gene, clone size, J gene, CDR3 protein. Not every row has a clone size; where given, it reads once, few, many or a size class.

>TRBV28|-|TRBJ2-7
ASSLGPQGKQY
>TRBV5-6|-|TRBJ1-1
ASSLADRYTEAF
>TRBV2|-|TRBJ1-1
ASRYGQIMNTEAF
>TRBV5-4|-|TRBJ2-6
ASSPPRGGFSGANVLT
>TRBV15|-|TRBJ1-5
ATSRARVKDQPQH
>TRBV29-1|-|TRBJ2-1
SVVGRVHNEQF
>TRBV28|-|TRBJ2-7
ASSFGTGATEQY
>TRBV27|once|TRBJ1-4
ASSPGATAIVNEKLF
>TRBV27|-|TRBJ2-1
ASSGIVLAGDNEQF
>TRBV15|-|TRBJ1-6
ATSRADRDSPLH
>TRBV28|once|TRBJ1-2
ASRSGGQNYGYT
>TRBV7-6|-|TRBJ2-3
ASSAGTGWITDTQY
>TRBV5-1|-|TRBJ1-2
ASSPSPTASGGYT
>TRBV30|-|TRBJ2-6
AWRGLAGLSGANVLT
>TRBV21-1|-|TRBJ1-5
GPRGNNQPQH